This TCR beta chain was observed in a study of Graves' ophthalmopathy and Graves' hyperthyroidism. This clonotype was detected ten times or more. Antigen: not known. Germline V CDR1 and CDR2: DFQATT, SNEGSKA (reference sequence). The CDR3 totals 12 residues. Trimming removed 7 bases at V and 7 bases at J, with 14 bases between. Amplification of the TCR beta CDR3 regions used RNA transcripts (as template). Second-round multiplex PCR came after a first-round RT-PCR that employed HTBI primers. TCRdb re-analysed the multiplex PCR reads in MiXCR, keeping a single row per CDR3 protein. This table has 680,000 or so distinct CDR3 sequences, 22% appearing once. Researchers classed hyperthyroidism as stable given no ophthalmopathy within 18 months of follow-up. Hyperthyroidism was new, under 2 months, in patients aged 18 to 65. Points from the study as a whole: A classifier, a 13-signature model, separated ophthalmopathy from stable hyperthyroidism with approximately 88% sensitivity and approximately 80% specificity.

V and J are TRBV20-1 and TRBJ2-4; D remains unclear. The sequence came from a woman aged 18-29 years with stable Graves' hyperthyroidism. Some clones in this sample may be carry-over from other donors' samples. The sequencing sample was made of peripheral blood. DNA for the CDR3: TGCAGTGGGACGTCTGGACCCAACATTCAGTACTTC. Amino acids: CSGTSGPNIQYF.